Listed here are 8 T cell receptor beta chains from one sample, sequenced in a study of control samples from healthy donors and cancer patients. Sequenced by immunoSEQ multiplex PCR; TCRdb stores in-frame clones only, minus some. The table records about 38,000 clones, around four fifths of them present only once. Source material: PBMCs. All receptors derive from an older woman with lung cancer.

The J gene is TRBJ2-3, the V gene TRBV2, with D unclear. The CDR3 contains 11 residues. The germline CDR1 and CDR2 sequences are SNHLY and FYNNEI. Trimming pared 3 bases from V and 5 bases from J, leaving 3 bases between. The CDR3 loop is CASSERDTQYF. CDR3 nucleotides: TGTGCCAGCAGTGAGAGAGATACGCAGTATTTT.

The chain recombines TRBV25-1 with TRBJ1-1; D is undetermined. This CDR3 is built from 10 residues. In germline, CDR1 is MGHDK, CDR2 SYGVNS. With 9 bases removed from V and 1 base from J, the gap between germline ends came to 3 bases. The CDR3 DNA sequence: TGTGCCAGTGGGAACACTGAAGCTTTCTTT. It is translated as CASGNTEAFF.

The chain uses TRBV6-5 and TRBJ2-5; D perhaps matches TRBD1 (6 bases). The germline V gene has CDR1 MNHEY and CDR2 SVGAGI. Between the trimmed V and J ends, which lost 0 bases and 2 bases, there was a span of 10 bases. This CDR3 contains 15 residues. The chain's CDR3 is CASSYSGGPQETQYF. CDR3 bases: TGTGCCAGCAGTTACTCAGGGGGACCTCAAGAGACCCAGTACTTC.

This chain links TRBV19 with TRBJ2-2; no firm D call. V was pared by 8 bases and J by 2 bases, with 18 bases between. This CDR3 has 16 residues. Per germline, CDR1 LNHDA and CDR2 SQIVND (reference sequence). This CDR3 reads CASFSFLDANTGELFF. The CDR3 DNA sequence: TGTGCCAGTTTTAGTTTCCTGGACGCTAACACCGGGGAGCTGTTTTTT.

In the case of this clone: Relative to the germline gene, one junction end is altered; a read error may explain this. The V and J genes are TRBV19 and TRBJ2-2; D is ambiguous. This CDR3 is built from 15 residues. Germline loops: CDR1 LNHDA, CDR2 SQIVND (reference sequence). CDR3: CASSLELFSTGELFF. CDR3 sequence (DNA): TGTGCCAGTAGTTTAGAACTGTTCAGTACCGGGGAGCTGTTTTTT.

The chain uses TRBV27 and TRBJ1-2; 7 nucleotides agree with TRBD1. V lost 3 bases to trimming and J lost 3 bases; unmatched junction nucleotides: 4. Looked up from germline, CDR1 is MNHEY and CDR2 is SMNVEV (reference sequence). The CDR3 contains 14 residues. CDR3 coding DNA: TGTGCCAGCAGTTTCTTCAGGGGGTACTATGGCTACACCTTC. It yields the protein CASSFFRGYYGYTF.

By share, this clone counts as medium-sized (0.01 to 0.1%). The chain is built from TRBV12-3 or TRBV12-4 and TRBJ1-1; D gene unclear. The ends were cut back, 3 bases at V and 3 bases at J, with 8 bases in the middle. CDR3 length: 13 amino acids. CDR3 in DNA: TGTGCCAGCAGTTTTTTTCCCCACACTGAAGCTTTCTTT. Residues: CASSFFPHTEAFF.

This chain links TRBV5-4 with TRBJ2-7; 10 bases align to TRBD2. The CDR3 extends over 14 amino acids. The germline gives CDR1 SGHNT, CDR2 YYREEE (reference sequence). Losses at the gene ends were 6 bases for V and 7 bases for J; bases not matched to a gene: 10. CDR3 nucleotide sequence: TGTGCCAGCAATCTAGCGGGAGCCCAGGGGGAGCAGTACTTC. It yields the protein CASNLAGAQGEQYF.